This T cell receptor beta chain came from a study of T cell responses to AZD1222 COVID-19 vaccine. Trimming shortened V by 4 bases and J by 1 base, and 10 bases separated the two germline ends. The CDR3 spans 14 residues. Germline values: CDR1 LNHDA, CDR2 SQIVND (reference sequence). Only in-frame clones appear in the TCRdb table, and some are missing; sequencing was by immunoSEQ multiplex PCR. The sample carries about 190,000 clones, around 92% recorded once. The study, taken as a whole, reports: At baseline, just five to seven AZD1222 recipients tested seropositive. Within unmutated variant regions lay the reported targets of nearly half of spike-specific TCRs.

Details on this clone: Its antigen is undetermined.

The material was peripheral blood, obtained on day 0 of AZD1222 vaccination. The origin of this receptor is an adult in good health. The V call is TRBV19, the J call TRBJ1-1; D unresolved. CDR3 DNA: TGTGCCAGTAGTAACTCCGGGCCGAACACTGAAGCTTTCTTT. Translated: CASSNSGPNTEAFF.